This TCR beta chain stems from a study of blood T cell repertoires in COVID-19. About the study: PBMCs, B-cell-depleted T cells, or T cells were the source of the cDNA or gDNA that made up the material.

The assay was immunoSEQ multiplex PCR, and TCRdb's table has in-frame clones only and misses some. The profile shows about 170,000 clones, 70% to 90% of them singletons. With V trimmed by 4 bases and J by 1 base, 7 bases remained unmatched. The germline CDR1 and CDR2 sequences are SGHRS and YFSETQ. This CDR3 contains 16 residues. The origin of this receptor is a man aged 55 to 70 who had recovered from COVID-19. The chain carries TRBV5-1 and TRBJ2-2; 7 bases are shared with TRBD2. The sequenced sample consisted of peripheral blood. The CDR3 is CASSRDQRGNTGELFF. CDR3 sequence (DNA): TGCGCCAGCAGCCGGGACCAGCGGGGGAACACCGGGGAGCTGTTTTTT.